Listed below are T cell receptor beta chains from one sample, sequenced in a study of blood T cell repertoires in COVID-19. TCRdb's copy holds only in-frame clones and misses some; the assay was immunoSEQ multiplex PCR. Of about 190,000 clones listed, 85% to 90% were seen once; the top ten hold roughly 0.6%. The sequencing input was peripheral blood. Receptors originate from a man in his fifties with acute or convalescent COVID-19. Each CDR3 is given with its conserved first and last residue. D genes are given only for firm matches. The size field is filled for only some rows; it gives once, few, many or a size class.

D: .
size: .
V: TRBV5-8
J: TRBJ1-5
DNA: TGTGCCAGCAGCTTCAGGGAAGGTCAGCCCCAGCATTTT
CDR3: CASSFREGQPQHF

D: TRBD2
size: .
V: TRBV3-1/TRBV3-2
J: TRBJ2-1
DNA: TGTGCCAGCGGGGAGGGTCCAGGTGAGCAGTTCTTC
CDR3: CASGEGPGEQFF

D: TRBD1
size: .
V: TRBV5-8
J: TRBJ2-3
DNA: TGTGCCAGCAGCGCAGGACAGGGTTGGGACACAGATACGCAGTATTTT
CDR3: CASSAGQGWDTDTQYF

D: .
size: .
V: TRBV2
J: TRBJ1-5
DNA: TGTGCCAGCAGTGAACAGGGGTCTAATCAGCCCCAGCATTTT
CDR3: CASSEQGSNQPQHF

D: TRBD2
size: .
V: TRBV7-2
J: TRBJ2-1
DNA: TGTGCCAGCAGCGCCGGGCCGGGACTAGAATATGAGCAGTTCTTC
CDR3: CASSAGPGLEYEQFF

D: TRBD1
size: .
V: TRBV19
J: TRBJ1-2
DNA: TGTGCCAGTACCGTGACAGGGACTCTCCCTAACTATGGCTACACCTTC
CDR3: CASTVTGTLPNYGYTF

D: .
size: .
V: TRBV3-1/TRBV3-2
J: TRBJ1-1
DNA: TGTGCCAGCAGCCCTCTGATTCTGACTGGGGCCCACACTGAAGCTTTCTTT
CDR3: CASSPLILTGAHTEAFF

D: .
size: .
V: TRBV27
J: TRBJ1-2
DNA: TGTGCCAGCAGTTTACGGGGGGATGGCTACACCTTC
CDR3: CASSLRGDGYTF

D: TRBD1
size: .
V: TRBV19
J: TRBJ2-3
DNA: TGTGCCAGTAGTTCTCCCCCCACAGGGGCCACAGATACGCAGTATTTT
CDR3: CASSSPPTGATDTQYF

D: .
size: .
V: TRBV30
J: TRBJ1-3
DNA: TGTGCCGCGGACAGCGAAGGAAACACCATATATTTT
CDR3: CAADSEGNTIYF

D: TRBD1
size: .
V: TRBV6-5
J: TRBJ1-1
DNA: TGTGCCAGCGGCCGGACAGGACGGGACACTGAAGCTTTCTTT
CDR3: CASGRTGRDTEAFF

D: .
size: .
V: TRBV6-2/TRBV6-3
J: TRBJ2-5
DNA: TGTGCCAGCAGTTACACAGGGTTGCGTGTGGACCAAGAGACCCAGTACTTC
CDR3: CASSYTGLRVDQETQYF

D: .
size: .
V: TRBV4-1
J: TRBJ1-4
DNA: TGCGCCAGCAGCCAAGTCGGTTCAGGCCTTAATGAAAAACTGTTTTTT
CDR3: CASSQVGSGLNEKLFF

D: TRBD1
size: once
V: TRBV5-8
J: TRBJ2-2
DNA: TGTGCCAGCAGCCCCTGGGACAGGGCAGACGGGGAGCTGTTTTTT
CDR3: CASSPWDRADGELFF

D: TRBD1
size: .
V: TRBV7-2
J: TRBJ1-2
DNA: TGTGCCAGCAGCTCAACCTGGGACAGCTATGGCTACACCTTC
CDR3: CASSSTWDSYGYTF

D: .
size: .
V: TRBV6-1
J: TRBJ2-2
DNA: TGTGCCAGCGCAAGGGTAGCGGACACCACCGGGGAGCTGTTTTTT
CDR3: CASARVADTTGELFF

D: .
size: .
V: TRBV6-2/TRBV6-3
J: TRBJ2-4
DNA: TGTGCCAGCAGTTACGACCCGCGGGGTTTGGAAAACATTCAGTACTTC
CDR3: CASSYDPRGLENIQYF